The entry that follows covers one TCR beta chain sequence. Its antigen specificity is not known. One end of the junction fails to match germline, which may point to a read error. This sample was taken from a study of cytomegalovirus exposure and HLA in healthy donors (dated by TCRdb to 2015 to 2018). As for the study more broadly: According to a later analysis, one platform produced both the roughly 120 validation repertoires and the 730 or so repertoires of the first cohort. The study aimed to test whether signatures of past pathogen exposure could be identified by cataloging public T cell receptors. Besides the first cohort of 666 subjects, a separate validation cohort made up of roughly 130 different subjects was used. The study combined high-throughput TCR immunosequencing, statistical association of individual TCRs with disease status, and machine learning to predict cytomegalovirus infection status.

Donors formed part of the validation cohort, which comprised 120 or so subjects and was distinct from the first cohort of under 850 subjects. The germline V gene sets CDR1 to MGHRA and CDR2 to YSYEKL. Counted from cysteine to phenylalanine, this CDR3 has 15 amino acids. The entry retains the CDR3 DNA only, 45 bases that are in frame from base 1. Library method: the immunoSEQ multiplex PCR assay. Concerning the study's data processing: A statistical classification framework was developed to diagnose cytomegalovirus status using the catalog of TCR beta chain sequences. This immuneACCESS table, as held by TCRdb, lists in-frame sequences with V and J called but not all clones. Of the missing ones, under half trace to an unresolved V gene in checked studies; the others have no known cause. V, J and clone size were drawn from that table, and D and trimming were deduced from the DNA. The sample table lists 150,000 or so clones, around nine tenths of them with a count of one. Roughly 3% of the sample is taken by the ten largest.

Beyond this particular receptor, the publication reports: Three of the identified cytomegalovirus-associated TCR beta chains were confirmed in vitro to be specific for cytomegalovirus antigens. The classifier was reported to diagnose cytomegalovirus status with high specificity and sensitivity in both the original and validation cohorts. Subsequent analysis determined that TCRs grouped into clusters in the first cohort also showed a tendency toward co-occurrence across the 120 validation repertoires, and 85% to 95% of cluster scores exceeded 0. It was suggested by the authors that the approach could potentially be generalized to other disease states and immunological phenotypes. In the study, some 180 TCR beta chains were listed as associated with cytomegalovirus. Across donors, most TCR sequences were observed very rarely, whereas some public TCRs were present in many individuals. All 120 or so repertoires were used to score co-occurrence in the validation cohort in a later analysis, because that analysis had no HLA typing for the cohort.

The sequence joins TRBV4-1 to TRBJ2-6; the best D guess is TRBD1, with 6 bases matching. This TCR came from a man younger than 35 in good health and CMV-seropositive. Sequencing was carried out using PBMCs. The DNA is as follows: TGCGCCAGCAGCCAAGGGTGGCTAGGACAGAACACCCTTGGATTC. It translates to CASSQGWLGQNTLGF.